Presented here are 15 T cell receptor beta chains from one specimen sequenced in a study of beta chain features in type 1 diabetes. Every isolated RNA sample was fully reverse transcribed, so sequencing captured expressed TCRB transcripts. The protocol was immunoSEQ multiplex PCR, while the TCRdb copy is restricted to in-frame clones and leaves out a portion. The sample yields approximately 200,000 clones, around 9.6% seen once. Sequencing was performed on naive CD4+ T cells from blood. The source is a woman younger than 30 in good health.

V usage is TRBV7-9 and J usage is TRBJ1-6; tentatively, D is TRBD1 (5 bases). CDR3 size: 17 residues. Trimming stripped 5 bases from V and 3 bases from J, with 17 bases between. Germline V lookup: CDR1 SEHNR, CDR2 FQNEAQ (reference sequence). The CDR3 DNA is TGTGCCAGCAGCCCTCAGGGCTTTGGGCTCTATAATTCACCCCTCCACTTT. It translates to CASSPQGFGLYNSPLHF.

The chain links TRBV30 to TRBJ2-3; D gene ambiguous. The CDR3 is 11 residues long. CDR1 GTSNPN and CDR2 SVGIG come from the germline V gene (reference sequence). With 7 bases removed from V and 5 bases from J, the gap between germline ends came to 10 bases. CDR3 amino acids: CASSQKDTQYF. CDR3 nucleotide sequence: TGTGCCTCCTCTCAGAAAGATACGCAGTATTTT.

There are a few counts of this clone. The chain recombines TRBV7-2 with TRBJ2-5, with a possible D match to TRBD1 (6 bases). The length of the CDR3 is 14 residues. Per germline, CDR1 SGHTA and CDR2 FQGNSA. Trimming took 4 bases from V and 1 from J, leaving 10 bases between them. DNA for the CDR3: TGTGCCAGCAGCTCCAGACAGGTCCAAGAGACCCAGTACTTC. Its translation: CASSSRQVQETQYF.

This clone was found a few times. The chain links TRBV10-2 to TRBJ2-7; 13 bases map to TRBD2. This CDR3 is built from 14 residues. Germline-derived CDR1 and CDR2 are WSHSY and SAAADI. V was clipped by 6 bases and J by 7 bases; unmatched bases: 6. The CDR3 DNA reads TGCGCCAGCAGACTAGCGGGGGGGCCACGGGAGCAGTACTTC. This gives the protein CASRLAGGPREQYF.

The chain carries TRBV7-8 and TRBJ1-2; D unresolved. CDR1 and CDR2 from the germline V gene are SGHVS and FQNEAQ. This CDR3 region has 12 residues. V lost 0 bases, J lost 8 bases, and 7 bases lay in between. CDR3 coding DNA: TGTGCCAGCAGCTTAGCCAACCGGGGCTACACCTTC. Protein sequence: CASSLANRGYTF.

This clone was detected many times. The CDR3 protein is CASSGRDRGHNEQFF. In DNA form, the CDR3 reads TGTGCCAGCAGCGGCCGGGACAGGGGCCACAATGAGCAGTTCTTC. The gene calls are TRBV7-2 and TRBJ2-1, with 10 bases matching TRBD1. This CDR3 is built from 15 residues. Per germline, CDR1 SGHTA and CDR2 FQGNSA. V lost 5 bases to trimming and J lost 5 bases; unmatched junction nucleotides: 6.

The table lists this clone with many counts. The V call is TRBV7-9, the J call TRBJ2-1; possible D gene TRBD2, 6 bases. The V and J ends lost 2 bases and 10 bases respectively, with 15 bases between them. Germline CDR1 reads SEHNR; CDR2 reads FQNEAQ (reference sequence). The CDR3 is 14 residues long. CDR3 loop: CASSLRDWSGEQFF. CDR3 sequence (DNA): TGTGCCAGCAGCTTAAGGGACTGGAGCGGGGAGCAGTTCTTC.

V and J are TRBV30 and TRBJ1-3; D possibly corresponds to TRBD1 (6 bases). Deletions cut 0 bases from V and 2 bases from J, with 17 bases between. This CDR3 has 17 amino acids. Germline V CDR1 and CDR2: GTSNPN, SVGIG (reference sequence). CDR3 in amino acids: CAWSVRGQLITGNTIYF. DNA for the CDR3: TGTGCCTGGAGTGTAAGAGGACAGTTGATTACTGGAAACACCATATATTTT.

The chain recombines TRBV7-9 with TRBJ1-1, with D unresolved. CDR3 length: 15 amino acids. The germline CDR1 and CDR2 sequences are SEHNR and FQNEAQ (reference sequence). V lost 5 bases to trimming and J lost 2 bases, with 15 bases between them. The CDR3 here is CASSLLGRENTEAFF. As DNA, the CDR3 is TGTGCCAGCAGCCTACTCGGGCGGGAAAACACTGAAGCTTTCTTT.

This clone was counted between two and nine times. The rearrangement links TRBV5-1 to TRBJ2-1; 11 nucleotides align to TRBD2. CDR3 length: 16 amino acids. CDR1 is SGHRS and CDR2 is YFSETQ in the germline V gene. The V segment lost 1 base and the J segment 10 bases; nucleotides outside the gene matches: 10. The CDR3 sequence is CASSLLVTSGGIEQFF. CDR3 bases: TGCGCCAGCAGCTTGCTTGTCACTAGCGGGGGAATCGAGCAGTTCTTC.

This clone was picked up a small number of times. The genes are TRBV29-1 and TRBJ2-3; 12 bases align to TRBD2. Germline lookup yields CDR1 SQVTM and CDR2 ANQGSEA. This CDR3 contains 16 residues. Trimming cost V 4 bases and J 2 bases; bases outside gene matches: 7. CDR3 nucleotides: TGCAGCGTTGGTGGTGGGACTAGCGGGCCCACAGATACGCAGTATTTT. Translated: CSVGGGTSGPTDTQYF.

For this clone: Other DNA variants within this sample encode the same CDR3. The chain joins TRBV18 to TRBJ2-3; D gene ambiguous. Between the trimmed V and J ends, which lost 0 bases and 4 bases, there was a span of 5 bases. Looked up from germline, CDR1 is KGHSH and CDR2 is LQKENI. The CDR3 has 13 residues. The CDR3 region is CASSPPSADTQYF. Written as DNA, the CDR3 is TGTGCCAGCTCACCACCTTCCGCAGATACGCAGTATTTT. The variable domain in full, with the rest retrieved from reference TRBV18 and TRBJ2-3, is NAGVMQNPRHLVRRRGQEARLRCSPMKGHSHVYWYRQLPEEGLKFMVYLQKENIIDESGMPKERFSAEFPKEGPSILRIQQVVRGDSAAYFCASSPPSADTQYFGPGTRLTVL.

V usage is TRBV5-4 and J usage is TRBJ2-7; 8 bases agree with TRBD2. The CDR3 length is 17 residues. CDR1 is SGHNT, CDR2 YYREEE, per germline (reference sequence). Losses at the gene ends were 1 base for V and 4 bases for J; bases not matched to a gene: 13. The CDR3 sequence is CASSLQSAGGLGYEQYF. CDR3 bases: TGTGCCAGCAGCTTGCAAAGTGCGGGGGGACTTGGTTACGAGCAGTACTTC.

The rearrangement links TRBV5-4 to TRBJ1-2; D gene uncertain. The CDR3 contains 14 residues. V was trimmed by 4 bases and J by 0 bases, leaving 10 bases between them. Germline CDR1 reads SGHNT; CDR2 reads YYREEE (reference sequence). DNA of the CDR3: TGTGCCAGCAGCCCCGAGAGGGCTAACTATGGCTACACCTTC. Its protein product is CASSPERANYGYTF.

This clone appeared a few times. The J gene is TRBJ1-2, the V gene TRBV18; no reliable D call. Germline V gene sequence: CDR1 KGHSH, CDR2 LQKENI. The V end lost 3 bases, the J end lost 8 bases, and 25 bases lay between the germline ends. The CDR3 is 17 residues long. The CDR3 DNA reads TGTGCCAGCTCACCGATGACGGCGGGTTTCAATGGGCCCGGCTACACCTTC. This gives the protein CASSPMTAGFNGPGYTF.